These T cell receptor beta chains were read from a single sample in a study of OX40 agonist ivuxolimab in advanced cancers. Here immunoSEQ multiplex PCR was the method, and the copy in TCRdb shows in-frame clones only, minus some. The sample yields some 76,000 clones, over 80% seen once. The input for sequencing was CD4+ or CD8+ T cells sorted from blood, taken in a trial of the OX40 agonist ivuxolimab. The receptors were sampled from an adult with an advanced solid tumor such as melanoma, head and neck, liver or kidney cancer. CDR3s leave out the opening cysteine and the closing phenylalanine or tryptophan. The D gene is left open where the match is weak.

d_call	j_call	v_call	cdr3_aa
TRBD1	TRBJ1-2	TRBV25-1	ASSDGTGTTGYGYT
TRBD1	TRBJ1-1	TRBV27	ASSYRGTEAF
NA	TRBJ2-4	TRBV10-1	ASSETGQGGAKNIQY
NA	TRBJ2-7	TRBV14	ASSQLRDYEQY
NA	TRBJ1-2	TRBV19	ASSDSMNYGYT
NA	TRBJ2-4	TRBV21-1	ARTGTSRANIQY
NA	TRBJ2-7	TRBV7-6	ASSNYTGYEQY
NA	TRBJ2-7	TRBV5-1	ASSLAGEGVSYEQY
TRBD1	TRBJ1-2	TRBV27	ASSLQGGGYT
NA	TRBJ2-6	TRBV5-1	ASSRGSPGANVLT
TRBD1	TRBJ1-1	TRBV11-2	ASSPGQGHTEAF
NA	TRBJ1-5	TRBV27	ASSRLGVSNQPQH
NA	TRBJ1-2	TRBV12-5	ASGLVTRHFGGYT
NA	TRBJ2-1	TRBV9	ASSVGNLVYNEQF
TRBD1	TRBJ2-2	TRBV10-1	ASHTSPGQGAINTGELF
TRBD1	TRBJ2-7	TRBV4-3	ASSQERTGYHEQY
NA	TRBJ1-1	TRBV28	ASSFLPGGTEAF
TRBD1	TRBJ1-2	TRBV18	ASSPGNRGQEGYT
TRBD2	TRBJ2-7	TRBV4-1	ASSQGTSGGVGDSYEQY
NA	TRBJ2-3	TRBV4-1	VSSQDSGLTIDTQY
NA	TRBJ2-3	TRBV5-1	ASSLAYRVSGADTQY
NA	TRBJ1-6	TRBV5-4	ASSLGQPGDNSPLH
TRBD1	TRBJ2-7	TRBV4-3	ASSQSDRGAYEQY
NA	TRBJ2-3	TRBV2	ASSRTMGADTQY
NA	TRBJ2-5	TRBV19	ASSRRGGFGETQY
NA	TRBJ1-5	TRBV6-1	ASSDPPRYQPQH
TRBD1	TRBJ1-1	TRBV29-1	SVNRGSGTEAF
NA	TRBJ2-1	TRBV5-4	ASSFDGSTDEQF
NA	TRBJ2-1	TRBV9	ASSEQGGSYNEQF
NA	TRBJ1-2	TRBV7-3	ASSLEGVGYT
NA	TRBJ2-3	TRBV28	ASRDREAGEDTQY
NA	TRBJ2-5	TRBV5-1	ASSLQRSETQY
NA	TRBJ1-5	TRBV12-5	ASGLPRDRSSNQPQH
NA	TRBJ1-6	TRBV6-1	ASSEDWGAGSPLH
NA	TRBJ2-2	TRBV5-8	ATAAGQVGGNTGELF
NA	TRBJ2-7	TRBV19	ASSIVLGGQSSYEQY
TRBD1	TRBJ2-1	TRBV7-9	ASSSGQGPYNEQF
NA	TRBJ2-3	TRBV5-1	ASSLEGSDTQY
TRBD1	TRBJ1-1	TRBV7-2	ASSLTGGIPEAF
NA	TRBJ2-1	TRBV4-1	ASSPETSRGYNEQF
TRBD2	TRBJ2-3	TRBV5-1	ASSSGLAGSTDTQY
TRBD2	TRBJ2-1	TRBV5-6	ASSPNVGGSYNEQF
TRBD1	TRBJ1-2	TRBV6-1	ASSENRGIDGYT
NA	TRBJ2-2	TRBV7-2	ASSKTGEPTGELF
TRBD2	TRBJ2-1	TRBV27	ATKRGGVRLYNEQF
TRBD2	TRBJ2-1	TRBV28	ASIGGGPYNEQF
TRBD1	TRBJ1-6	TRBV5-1	ASSLFGQGSYNSPLH
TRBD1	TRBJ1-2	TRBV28	ASRKPQGNYGYT